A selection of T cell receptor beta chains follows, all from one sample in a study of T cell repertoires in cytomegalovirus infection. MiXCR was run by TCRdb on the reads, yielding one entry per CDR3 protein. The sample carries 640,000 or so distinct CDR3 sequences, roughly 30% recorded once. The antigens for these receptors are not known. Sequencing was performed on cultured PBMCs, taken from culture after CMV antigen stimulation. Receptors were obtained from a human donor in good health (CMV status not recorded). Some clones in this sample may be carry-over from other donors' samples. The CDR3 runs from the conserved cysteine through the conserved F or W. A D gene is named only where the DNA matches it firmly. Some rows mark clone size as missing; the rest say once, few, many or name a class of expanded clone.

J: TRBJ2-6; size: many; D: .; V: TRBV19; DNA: TGTGCCAGTAGCGACGGGGGTTTTGGGGCCAACGTCCTGACTTTC; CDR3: CASSDGGFGANVLTF
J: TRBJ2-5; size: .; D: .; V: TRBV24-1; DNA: TGTGCCACCAGTGATTCGACGGAGACCCAGTACTTC; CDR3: CATSDSTETQYF
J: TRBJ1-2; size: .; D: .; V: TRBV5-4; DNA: TGTGCCAGCAGCTCGGACGTCGGTCTTAACTATGGCTACACCTTC; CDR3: CASSSDVGLNYGYTF
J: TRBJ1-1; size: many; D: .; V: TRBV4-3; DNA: TGCGCCAGCAGCCAAGGGTGGGGCCGGAACACTGAAGCTTTCTTT; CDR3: CASSQGWGRNTEAFF
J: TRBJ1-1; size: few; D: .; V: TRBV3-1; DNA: TGTGCCAGCAGCCTCTGGCCTTTCTTT; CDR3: CASSLWPFF
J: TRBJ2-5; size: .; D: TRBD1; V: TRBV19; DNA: TGTGCCAGTAGTATAGACTTCCGGGACAGCCAAGAGACCCAGTACTTC; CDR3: CASSIDFRDSQETQYF
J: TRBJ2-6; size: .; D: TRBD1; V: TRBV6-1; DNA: TGTGCCAGCAGTTTCTACAGGGGCCCCACAGCTGGGGCCAACGTCCTGACTTTC; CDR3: CASSFYRGPTAGANVLTF
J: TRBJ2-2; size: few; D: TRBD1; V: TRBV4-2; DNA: TGTGCCAGCAGCTACCCCGGGACAGGGACCGGGGAGCTGTTTTTT; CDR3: CASSYPGTGTGELFF
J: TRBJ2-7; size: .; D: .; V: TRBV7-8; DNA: TGTGCCAGCAGCTTAGTGCAGGACTCCTACGAGCAGTACTTC; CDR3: CASSLVQDSYEQYF
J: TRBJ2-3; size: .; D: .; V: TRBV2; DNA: TGTGCCAGCAGTGGAAGGGAGAATACGCAGTATTTT; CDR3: CASSGRENTQYF
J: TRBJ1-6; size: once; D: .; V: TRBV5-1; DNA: TGCGCCAGCAGCATAGGGCCGCTGGGTTCACCCCTCCACTTT; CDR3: CASSIGPLGSPLHF
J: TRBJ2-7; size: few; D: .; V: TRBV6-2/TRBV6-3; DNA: TGTGCCAGCAGTTTCCCCGGACAGTTCCCGTACTTC; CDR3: CASSFPGQFPYF
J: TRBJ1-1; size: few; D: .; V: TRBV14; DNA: TGTGCCAGCAGCCTCCTCATTGGGGCAGACAACACTGAAGCTTTCTTT; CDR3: CASSLLIGADNTEAFF
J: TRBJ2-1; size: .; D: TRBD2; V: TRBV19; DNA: TGTGCCACCCGGACTAGCGGGGCCTATGAGCAGTTCTTC; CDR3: CATRTSGAYEQFF
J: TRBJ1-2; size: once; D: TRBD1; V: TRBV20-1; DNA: TGCAGTGCTAGGTCAAGACAGGGAACGAACTATGGCTACACCTTC; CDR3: CSARSRQGTNYGYTF
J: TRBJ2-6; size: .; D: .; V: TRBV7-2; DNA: TGTGCCAGCAGCTTAATGTCTGGGGCCAACGTCCTGACTTTC; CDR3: CASSLMSGANVLTF
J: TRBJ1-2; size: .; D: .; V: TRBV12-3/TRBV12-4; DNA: TGTGCCAGCAGTTTCGGGGCACACGTTGGCTACACCTTC; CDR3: CASSFGAHVGYTF
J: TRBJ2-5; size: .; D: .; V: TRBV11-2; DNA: TGTGCCAGCAGCTTAACCGGTAATCCCACCCAAGAGACCCAGTACTTC; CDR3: CASSLTGNPTQETQYF
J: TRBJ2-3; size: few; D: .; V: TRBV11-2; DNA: TGTGCCAGCAGCTTATTTGGGAGAGCCTTCACAGATACGCAGTATTTT; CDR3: CASSLFGRAFTDTQYF
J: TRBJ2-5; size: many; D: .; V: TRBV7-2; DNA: TGTGCCAGCAGCCGTACCCGGGCCGGAAGTCAAGAGACCCAGTACTTC; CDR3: CASSRTRAGSQETQYF
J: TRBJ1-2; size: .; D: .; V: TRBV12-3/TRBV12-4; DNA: TGTGCCAGCACCCAAAACATGGGGGTGAATGGCTACACCTTC; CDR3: CASTQNMGVNGYTF
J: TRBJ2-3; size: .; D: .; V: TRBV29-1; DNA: TGCAGCGCAAACCCGGGACTCAAAACAGATACGCAGTATTTT; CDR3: CSANPGLKTDTQYF
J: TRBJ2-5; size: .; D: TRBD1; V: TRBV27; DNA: TGTGCCAGCTCTAGACAGGGGAAATTAGAGACCCAGTACTTC; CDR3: CASSRQGKLETQYF
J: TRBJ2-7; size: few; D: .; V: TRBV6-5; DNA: TGTGCCAGCAGTCGGGGACGAGGGCACGAGCAGTACTTC; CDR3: CASSRGRGHEQYF
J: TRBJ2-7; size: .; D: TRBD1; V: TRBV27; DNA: TGTGCCAGCAGAACAGTAAGGGGGCGATCCTACGAGCAGTACTTC; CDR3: CASRTVRGRSYEQYF
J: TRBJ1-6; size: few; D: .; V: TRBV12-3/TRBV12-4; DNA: TGTGCCAGCAGTCCTATCGGCACCTCACCCCTCCACTTT; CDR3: CASSPIGTSPLHF
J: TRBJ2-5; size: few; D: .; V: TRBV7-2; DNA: TGTGCCAGCAGTGAAGCCTCCGGCAGCGAAGAGACCCAGTACTTC; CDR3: CASSEASGSEETQYF
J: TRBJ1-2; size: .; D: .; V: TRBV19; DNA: TGTGCCAGTAGTGAGACTGGGATTTTGAACTATGGCTACACCTTC; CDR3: CASSETGILNYGYTF
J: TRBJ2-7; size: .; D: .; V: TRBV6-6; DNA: TGTGCCAGCAGTGATACCCCCCAGTACGAGCAGTACTTC; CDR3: CASSDTPQYEQYF
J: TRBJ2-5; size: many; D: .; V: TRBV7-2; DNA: TGTGCCAGCAGCCCCCGGGCGAGCGGAGAGACCCAGTACTTC; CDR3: CASSPRASGETQYF
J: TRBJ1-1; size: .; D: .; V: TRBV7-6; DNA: TGTGCCAGCAGCCCAATTACAGGGTTGGAGTTTCGGGGAGCTGAAGCTTTCTTT; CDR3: CASSPITGLEFRGAEAFF
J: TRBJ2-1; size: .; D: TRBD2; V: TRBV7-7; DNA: TGTGCCAGCAGCTTAGGGCCGGGACTAGCGGGCAATGAGCAGTTCTTC; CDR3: CASSLGPGLAGNEQFF
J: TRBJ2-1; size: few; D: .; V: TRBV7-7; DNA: TGTGCCAGCAGCTTAGGCGGTCCAATAGGCGCCAATGAGCAGTTCTTC; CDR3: CASSLGGPIGANEQFF
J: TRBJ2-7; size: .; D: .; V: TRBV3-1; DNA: TGTGCCAGCAGCCCCCTCGGGACCTACGAGCAGTACTTC; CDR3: CASSPLGTYEQYF
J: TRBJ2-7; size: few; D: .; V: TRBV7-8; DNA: TGTGCCAGCAACCCCGACGGGGTTCGCTACGAGCAGTACTTC; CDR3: CASNPDGVRYEQYF
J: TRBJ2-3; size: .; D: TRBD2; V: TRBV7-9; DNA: TGTGCCAGCAGCTTAGCGTGGCGGGGGGGGCAGTATTTT; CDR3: CASSLAWRGGQYF
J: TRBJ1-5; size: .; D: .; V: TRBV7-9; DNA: TGTGCCAGCAGCCCCAGGGACAGCAATCAGCCCCAGCATTTT; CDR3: CASSPRDSNQPQHF
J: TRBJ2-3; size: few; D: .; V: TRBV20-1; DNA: TGCAGTGCTACCTCCCTGCGGCTCCAAAGCACAGATACGCAGTATTTT; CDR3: CSATSLRLQSTDTQYF
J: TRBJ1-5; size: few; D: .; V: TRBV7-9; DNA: TGTGCCAGCAGCTCGACCCGAGGCAATCAGCCCCAGCATTTT; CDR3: CASSSTRGNQPQHF
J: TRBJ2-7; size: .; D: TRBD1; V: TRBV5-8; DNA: TGTGCCAGCAGCTTGTTGTGGGCCCCCCGGACAGGGACATCCTACGAGCAGTACTTC; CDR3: CASSLLWAPRTGTSYEQYF
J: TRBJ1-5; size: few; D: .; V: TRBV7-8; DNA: TGTGCCAGCAGCCCAGGGACACCGAAGGGAAATCAGCCCCAGCATTTT; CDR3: CASSPGTPKGNQPQHF
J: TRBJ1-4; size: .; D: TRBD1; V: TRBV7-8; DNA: TGTGCCAGCAGCCCCGACAGGGCTAATAATGAAAAACTGTTTTTT; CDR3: CASSPDRANNEKLFF
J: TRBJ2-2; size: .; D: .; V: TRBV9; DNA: TGTGCCAGCAGCGAATGGTGGGACACCGGGGAGCTGTTTTTT; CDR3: CASSEWWDTGELFF
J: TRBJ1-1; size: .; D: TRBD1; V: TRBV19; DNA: TGTGCCAGTCAAACACGGACAGGGGGCATTGAAGCTTTCTTT; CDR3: CASQTRTGGIEAFF
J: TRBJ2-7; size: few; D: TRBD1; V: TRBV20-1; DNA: TGCAGTGTACAGGGGGGCCCGTGGGAGCAGTACTTC; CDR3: CSVQGGPWEQYF